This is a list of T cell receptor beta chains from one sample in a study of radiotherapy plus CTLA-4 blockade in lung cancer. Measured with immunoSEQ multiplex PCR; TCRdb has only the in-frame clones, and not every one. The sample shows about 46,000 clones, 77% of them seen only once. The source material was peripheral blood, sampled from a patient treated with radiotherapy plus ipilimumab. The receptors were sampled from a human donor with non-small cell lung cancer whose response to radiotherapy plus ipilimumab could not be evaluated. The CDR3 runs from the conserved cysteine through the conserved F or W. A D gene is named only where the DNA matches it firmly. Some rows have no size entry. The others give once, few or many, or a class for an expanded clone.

CDR3: CASSLVLARGTGELFF
D: -
size: -
V: TRBV5-5
J: TRBJ2-2

CDR3: CASSTDRFTSSYNSPLHF
D: TRBD1
size: -
V: TRBV7-2
J: TRBJ1-6

CDR3: CASSDGGIGEQYF
D: -
size: -
V: TRBV9
J: TRBJ2-7

CDR3: CSVFTEVKNIQYF
D: -
size: -
V: TRBV29-1
J: TRBJ2-4

CDR3: CASSSPGQGSRGYTF
D: TRBD1
size: few
V: TRBV6-6
J: TRBJ1-2

CDR3: CASSFAGTGGETQYF
D: TRBD1
size: -
V: TRBV11-1
J: TRBJ2-5

CDR3: CASSLAGGYQETQYF
D: -
size: -
V: TRBV7-3
J: TRBJ2-5

CDR3: CASSFLGTGNEKLFF
D: TRBD1
size: few
V: TRBV28
J: TRBJ1-4

CDR3: CSVTSGRDYYGYNEQFF
D: TRBD2
size: -
V: TRBV29-1
J: TRBJ2-1

CDR3: CASSPRGGGENYGYTF
D: TRBD1
size: -
V: TRBV7-3
J: TRBJ1-2

CDR3: CASSLDPSSGNTIYF
D: -
size: once
V: TRBV5-4
J: TRBJ1-3

CDR3: CASSPVRGGNTEAFF
D: -
size: medium-sized
V: TRBV13
J: TRBJ1-1

CDR3: CASSKGQTDNEQFF
D: TRBD1
size: -
V: TRBV5-4
J: TRBJ2-1

CDR3: CASTRGGSTYNEQFF
D: TRBD2
size: -
V: TRBV9
J: TRBJ2-1

CDR3: CASSPVGVRSGELFF
D: -
size: few
V: TRBV19
J: TRBJ2-2

CDR3: CASSRGPAGGSTDTQYF
D: -
size: -
V: TRBV7-8
J: TRBJ2-3

CDR3: CASSSRDRANSPLHF
D: TRBD1
size: -
V: TRBV9
J: TRBJ1-6

CDR3: CASSLGLADEQYF
D: TRBD2
size: -
V: TRBV5-6
J: TRBJ2-7

CDR3: CASSQDWTTGNTIYF
D: -
size: -
V: TRBV4-1
J: TRBJ1-3

CDR3: CASSLYGGLREKLFF
D: -
size: -
V: TRBV27
J: TRBJ1-4

CDR3: CASSLEAGGTEAFF
D: -
size: -
V: TRBV7-8
J: TRBJ1-1

CDR3: CASSLGGQLSGNTIYF
D: TRBD1
size: few
V: TRBV5-1
J: TRBJ1-3

CDR3: CASSLGGRGVYSNQPQHF
D: -
size: -
V: TRBV7-8
J: TRBJ1-5

CDR3: CASSLLPSGSYNEQFF
D: TRBD2
size: -
V: TRBV5-1
J: TRBJ2-1

CDR3: CASSQETEVGGYTF
D: -
size: -
V: TRBV7-9
J: TRBJ1-2

CDR3: CASSTGGTSGNNEQFF
D: TRBD2
size: once
V: TRBV28
J: TRBJ2-1

CDR3: CASSPAGGRETQYF
D: TRBD2
size: -
V: TRBV7-2
J: TRBJ2-5

CDR3: CASSLSGAGGADTQYF
D: TRBD2
size: -
V: TRBV7-2
J: TRBJ2-3

CDR3: CASSYSRGDQPQHF
D: -
size: medium-sized
V: TRBV6-5
J: TRBJ1-5

CDR3: CASSQDWRTDYNEQFF
D: -
size: -
V: TRBV4-3
J: TRBJ2-1

CDR3: CASSQTGAGDTQYF
D: TRBD1
size: -
V: TRBV27
J: TRBJ2-3

CDR3: CASSDSDRGNDSNQPQHF
D: TRBD1
size: -
V: TRBV19
J: TRBJ1-5

CDR3: CASSQLDRGSLYGYTF
D: TRBD1
size: -
V: TRBV4-2
J: TRBJ1-2

CDR3: CASSLYHGLEGDTF
D: -
size: once
V: TRBV7-2
J: TRBJ1-2

CDR3: CASLGQPYSNQPQHF
D: -
size: -
V: TRBV19
J: TRBJ1-5

CDR3: CASSLGISGSPLHF
D: -
size: -
V: TRBV7-3
J: TRBJ1-6

CDR3: CASSGTSSQETQYF
D: TRBD2
size: -
V: TRBV9
J: TRBJ2-5

CDR3: CASTALNTEAFF
D: -
size: -
V: TRBV13
J: TRBJ1-1

CDR3: CATSSRGEEQYF
D: -
size: -
V: TRBV15
J: TRBJ2-7

CDR3: CASSLRRGQGGGYGYTF
D: TRBD1
size: few
V: TRBV7-2
J: TRBJ1-2

CDR3: CASSVGGGGETQYF
D: TRBD2
size: -
V: TRBV9
J: TRBJ2-5

CDR3: CASSPDRGYEQYF
D: TRBD1
size: -
V: TRBV27
J: TRBJ2-7

CDR3: CASSYQGTDTQYF
D: -
size: few
V: TRBV6-5
J: TRBJ2-3